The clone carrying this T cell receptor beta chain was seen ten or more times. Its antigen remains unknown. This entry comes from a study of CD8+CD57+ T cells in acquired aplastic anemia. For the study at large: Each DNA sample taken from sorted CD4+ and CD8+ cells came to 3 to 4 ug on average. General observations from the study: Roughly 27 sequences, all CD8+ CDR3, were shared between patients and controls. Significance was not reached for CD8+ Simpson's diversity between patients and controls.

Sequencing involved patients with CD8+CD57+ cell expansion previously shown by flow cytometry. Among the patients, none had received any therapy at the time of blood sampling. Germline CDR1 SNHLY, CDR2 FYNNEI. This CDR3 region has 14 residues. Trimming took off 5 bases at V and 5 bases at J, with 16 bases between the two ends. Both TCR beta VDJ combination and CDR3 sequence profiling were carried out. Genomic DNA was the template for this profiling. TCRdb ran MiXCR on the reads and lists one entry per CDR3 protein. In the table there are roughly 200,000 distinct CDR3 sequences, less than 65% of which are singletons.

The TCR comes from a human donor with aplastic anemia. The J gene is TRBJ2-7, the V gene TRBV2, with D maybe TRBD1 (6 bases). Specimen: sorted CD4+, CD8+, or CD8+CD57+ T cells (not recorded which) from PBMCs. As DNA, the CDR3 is TGTGCCAGCAGTTCCCTGGACAGAAACCACGAGCAGTACTTC. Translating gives CASSSLDRNHEQYF.